This TCR beta chain was retrieved from a study of OX40 agonist ivuxolimab in advanced cancers. Whole-study context: The drug used for patients, ivuxolimab, was an agonistic anti-OX40 (CD134) antibody. Ivuxolimab, which patients received intravenously every 2 weeks, was dosed at 0.01 to 10 mg/kg.

The method was immunoSEQ multiplex PCR; TCRdb's version includes in-frame clones alone and lacks a portion of them. The sample contains over 55,000 clones, under 90% of which appear only once. This clone was counted between two and nine times. This CDR3 region has 17 residues. CDR1 and CDR2 (germline): LGHNA, YSLEER. V shed 1 base, J shed 9 bases, and the junction held 13 bases outside the gene matches. The V gene is TRBV4-3, the J gene TRBJ2-1, with 9 nucleotides matching TRBD2. Sequencing used CD4+ or CD8+ T cells sorted from blood, obtained in a trial of the OX40 agonist ivuxolimab. The sequence was obtained from an adult with an advanced solid tumor such as melanoma, head and neck, liver or kidney cancer. This CDR3 is CASSQGRASGALGEQFF. In DNA, the CDR3 is TGCGCCAGCAGCCAAGGGAGGGCTAGCGGGGCCTTAGGTGAGCAGTTCTTC.